The 3 T cell receptor beta chains presented below share a single source sample, sequenced in a study of T cell responses to AZD1222 COVID-19 vaccine. The protocol was immunoSEQ multiplex PCR, while the TCRdb copy is restricted to in-frame clones and leaves out a portion. The sample consists of some 150,000 clones, about 92% of them appearing once. Sequencing used peripheral blood, obtained 28 days after the second AZD1222 dose. The receptors originated from an adult who received the AZD1222 COVID-19 vaccine.

The chain combines TRBV12-3 or TRBV12-4 with TRBJ2-3, with D perhaps matching TRBD2 (5 bases). The V end lost 6 bases, the J end lost 6 bases, and 10 bases lay between the germline ends. The CDR3 is 12 amino acids. DNA of the CDR3: TGTGCCAGCAGCCTACTAGGGGATACGCAGTATTTT. Residues: CASSLLGDTQYF.

The V gene is TRBV5-1, the J gene TRBJ2-4; no definite D call. Trimming pared 0 bases from V and 0 bases from J, leaving 10 bases between. The V gene's germline CDR1 is SGHRS and CDR2 YFSETQ. The length of the CDR3 is 16 residues. CDR3 sequence (DNA): TGCGCCAGCAGCTTGGAGGGCTCGCGAGCCAAAAACATTCAGTACTTC. Residues: CASSLEGSRAKNIQYF.

V usage is TRBV19 and J usage is TRBJ2-1; 9 bases match TRBD1. CDR1 LNHDA and CDR2 SQIVND come from the germline V gene (reference sequence). The CDR3 length is 16 residues. Losses at the gene ends were 7 bases for V and 9 bases for J; bases not matched to a gene: 16. The CDR3 DNA is TGTGCCAGTATTCCAGACAGGGGGATGATCGGTGGTGAGCAGTTCTTC. This encodes CASIPDRGMIGGEQFF.